Shown below are 32 T cell receptor beta chains from a single sample sequenced in a study of long-term antiretroviral therapy in people with HIV. Version v3.0 of the immunoSEQ assay was performed at survey level. Profiled with immunoSEQ multiplex PCR; TCRdb holds only in-frame clones, not every one. The sample contains around 26,000 clones, about 80% of which appear only once. Sequenced here: unsorted PBMCs, sampled 1.1 years before starting antiretroviral therapy. The receptor set was obtained from a woman aged 40 to 50 with HIV.

The chain joins TRBV5-1 to TRBJ2-5; 8 bases are a match to TRBD1. The V and J ends lost 3 bases and 2 bases, in that order; junction bases with no gene match: 6. This CDR3 has 15 amino acids. Germline CDR1 SGHRS, CDR2 YFSETQ. The CDR3 sequence is CASSYWRTGQETQYF. The DNA of the CDR3 is TGCGCCAGCAGCTATTGGAGGACAGGGCAAGAGACCCAGTACTTC.

The genes are TRBV11-2 and TRBJ1-1; 8 positions agree with TRBD1. V lost 6 bases to trimming and J lost 4 bases; unmatched junction nucleotides: 4. This CDR3 region has 13 residues. Germline V gene lookup returns CDR1 SGHAT and CDR2 FQNNGV. The CDR3 DNA sequence: TGTGCCAGCAGTTCTGACAGGGGCACTGAAGCTTTCTTT. Amino acid sequence: CASSSDRGTEAFF. The whole variable domain, remainder taken from reference TRBV11-2 and TRBJ1-1, is EAGVAQSPRYKIIEKRQSVAFWCNPISGHATLYWYQQILGQGPKLLIQFQNNGVVDDSQLPKDRFSAERLKGVDSTLKIQPAKLEDSAVYLCASSSDRGTEAFFGQGTRLTVV.

This chain links TRBV4-1 with TRBJ2-2; D might be TRBD1 (6 bases). The length of the CDR3 is 15 residues. Germline lookup yields CDR1 MGHRA and CDR2 YSYEKL. V lost 1 base, J lost 5 bases, and 11 bases lay in between. CDR3 sequence (DNA): TGCGCCAGCAGCCAAGTAGGGCAGGGGACCGGGGAGCTGTTTTTT. Protein product: CASSQVGQGTGELFF.

This rearrangement joins TRBV7-8 to TRBJ2-5, with TRBD1 matching 12 bases. The CDR3 is 15 amino acids. Trimming cost V 4 bases and J 4 bases; bases outside gene matches: 4. The germline CDR1 and CDR2 sequences are SGHVS and FQNEAQ. The CDR3 loop is CASSWDRGRRETQYF. CDR3 DNA: TGTGCCAGCAGCTGGGACAGGGGGCGCCGAGAGACCCAGTACTTC. Based on the CDR3 plus reference TRBV7-8 and TRBJ2-5, the full variable domain is GAGVSQSPRYKVAKRGQDVALRCDPISGHVSLFWYQQALGQGPEFLTYFQNEAQLDKSGLPSDRFFAERPEGSVSTLKIQRTQQEDSAVYLCASSWDRGRRETQYFGPGTRLLVL.

This chain joins TRBV19 and TRBJ2-7; 8 positions agree with TRBD2. Germline CDR1 is LNHDA and CDR2 is SQIVND (reference sequence). This CDR3 contains 15 residues. With 3 bases clipped from V and 1 base from J, the junction kept 5 bases outside the gene matches. The CDR3 DNA is TGTGCCAGTAGTATTGGCGGGACTAGTTCCTACGAGCAGTACTTC. This translates into CASSIGGTSSYEQYF.

The J gene is TRBJ1-1, the V gene TRBV10-3; D may be TRBD1 (5 bases). The V gene's germline CDR1 is ENHRY and CDR2 SYGVKD. The V gene lost 2 bases and the J gene lost 1 base, with 5 bases spanning the gap. The CDR3 loop spans 13 amino acids. The chain's CDR3 is CAISEQGNTEAFF. CDR3 nucleotide sequence: TGTGCCATCAGTGAGCAGGGGAACACTGAAGCTTTCTTT.

This clone has a handful of counts. The junction does not match germline at one end; this may be a read error. The rearrangement links TRBV6-5 to TRBJ2-2, with 7 nucleotides matching TRBD1. Germline V gene lookup returns CDR1 MNHEY and CDR2 SVGAGI. The CDR3 totals 16 residues. CDR3 coding DNA: TGTGCCAGCAGTCACTCGACAGGGTGGGGCACCGGGGAGCTGTTTTTT. Translation gives CASSHSTGWGTGELFF.

This chain links TRBV27 with TRBJ2-7; perhaps D is TRBD1 or TRBD2 (6 bases each). Germline-derived CDR1 and CDR2 are MNHEY and SMNVEV (reference sequence). V was cut by 4 bases and J by 5 bases, with 18 bases left in between. The CDR3 is made up of 15 amino acids. Here the CDR3 reads CASSSGGGPAHEQYF. The CDR3 coding sequence is TGTGCCAGCAGTTCCGGAGGGGGACCTGCCCACGAGCAGTACTTC.

The chain links TRBV4-2 to TRBJ1-2; TRBD1 might be the D (5 bases). CDR1 LGHNA and CDR2 YNFKEQ come from the germline V gene. Trimming removed 1 base at V and 4 bases at J, with 10 bases between. The CDR3 spans 14 residues. The CDR3 here is CASSQGQGTYGYTF. The CDR3 region has the DNA TGTGCCAGCAGCCAAGGGCAGGGAACCTATGGCTACACCTTC.

The rearrangement links TRBV4-2 to TRBJ2-7; D might be TRBD2 (5 bases). The CDR3 extends over 13 amino acids. V shed 4 bases and J shed 5 bases, with 12 bases lying between them. The germline V gene has CDR1 LGHNA and CDR2 YNFKEQ. The CDR3 region is CASSRTLEDEQYF. In DNA form, the CDR3 reads TGTGCCAGCAGCCGCACCTTGGAGGACGAGCAGTACTTC.

V usage is TRBV14 and J usage is TRBJ2-7; TRBD2 aligns across 11 bases. CDR1 SGHDN and CDR2 FVKESK come from the germline V gene. The CDR3 loop spans 15 amino acids. V lost 3 bases to trimming and J lost 7 bases; unmatched junction nucleotides: 8. CDR3 sequence (DNA): TGTGCCAGCAGCCAGCTGACTAGCGGGACGCGGGAGCAGTACTTC. Translating gives CASSQLTSGTREQYF.

This sequence joins TRBV7-9 and TRBJ1-3, with D unclear. CDR1 SEHNR and CDR2 FQNEAQ come from the germline V gene (reference sequence). The CDR3 consists of 14 residues. The V end was cut by 3 bases, the J end by 7 bases, with 13 bases between. The CDR3 sequence: CASSFTAAANTIYF. The CDR3 coding sequence is TGTGCCAGCAGCTTCACGGCTGCTGCGAACACCATATATTTT.

This chain links TRBV7-9 with TRBJ2-4, with D unresolved. V lost 1 base and J 0 bases, leaving 7 bases between the germline ends. The CDR3 length is 15 residues. Looked up from germline, CDR1 is SEHNR and CDR2 is FQNEAQ (reference sequence). CDR3 DNA sequence: TGTGCCAGCAGCTTAGAAGGGATAGCCAAAAACATTCAGTACTTC. It yields the protein CASSLEGIAKNIQYF.

The chain combines TRBV6-5 with TRBJ1-2; 12 bases match TRBD1. Losses at the gene ends were 6 bases for V and 6 bases for J; bases not matched to a gene: 8. CDR3 length: 15 residues. Germline-derived CDR1 and CDR2 are MNHEY and SVGAGI. The CDR3 bases are TGTGCCAGCAGCTCAGGGGGGACAGGGGGCCATGGCTACACCTTC. It specifies CASSSGGTGGHGYTF.

This sequence joins TRBV30 and TRBJ2-5, with D maybe TRBD1 (6 bases). The V gene lost 4 bases and the J gene lost 1 base, with 16 bases spanning the gap. This CDR3 has 15 residues. CDR1 is GTSNPN and CDR2 is SVGIG in the germline V gene (reference sequence). CDR3 region: CAWNPGEGVQETQYF. The CDR3 region has the DNA TGTGCCTGGAACCCTGGTGAGGGGGTCCAAGAGACCCAGTACTTC.

This sequence joins TRBV18 and TRBJ2-7, with D maybe TRBD2 (5 bases). This CDR3 has 13 residues. Per germline, CDR1 KGHSH and CDR2 LQKENI. With 6 bases removed from V and 4 bases from J, the gap between germline ends came to 13 bases. CDR3 nucleotide sequence: TGTGCCAGCTCTTCGGACTTGCTATACGAGCAGTACTTC. Translated, it gives CASSSDLLYEQYF.

This chain connects TRBV7-2 to TRBJ1-4; perhaps TRBD1 as D (6 bases). The CDR3 spans 13 residues. The V end lost 1 base, the J end lost 12 bases, and 12 bases lay between the germline ends. In germline, CDR1 is SGHTA, CDR2 FQGNSA. The CDR3 sequence: CASSLDRQDQLFF. The CDR3 DNA reads as TGTGCCAGCAGCTTAGATCGACAGGATCAACTGTTTTTT.

The count of this clone is one. The J gene is TRBJ1-5, the V gene TRBV27, with D perhaps TRBD1 (5 bases). CDR1 MNHEY and CDR2 SMNVEV come from the germline V gene (reference sequence). The CDR3 has 14 amino acids. V was shortened by 3 bases and J by 9 bases, with 15 bases between the two germline ends. The DNA of the CDR3 is TGTGCCAGCAGTTTGACTTTTGGGGGGGGGCCCCAGCATTTT. This translates into CASSLTFGGGPQHF.

The chain recombines TRBV11-2 with TRBJ2-7; no reliable D call. Germline lookup yields CDR1 SGHAT and CDR2 FQNNGV. The CDR3 consists of 14 residues. Trimming shortened V by 0 bases and J by 6 bases, and 12 bases separated the two germline ends. The chain's CDR3 is CASSLDWLESEQYF. DNA of the CDR3: TGTGCCAGCAGCTTAGATTGGTTAGAGTCCGAGCAGTACTTC. The full variable domain, completed using reference TRBV11-2 and TRBJ2-7, is EAGVAQSPRYKIIEKRQSVAFWCNPISGHATLYWYQQILGQGPKLLIQFQNNGVVDDSQLPKDRFSAERLKGVDSTLKIQPAKLEDSAVYLCASSLDWLESEQYFGPGTRLTVT.

This clone occurred once. The V call is TRBV19, the J call TRBJ1-2; no clear D. Per the germline V gene, CDR1 is LNHDA and CDR2 is SQIVND (reference sequence). Trimming took 3 bases from V and 4 from J, leaving 15 bases between them. This CDR3 is 15 amino acids long. The CDR3 reads CASSIGLYTSYGYTF. The DNA of the CDR3 is TGTGCCAGTAGTATTGGGTTGTATACATCCTATGGCTACACCTTC.

The chain has TRBV29-1 and TRBJ1-1; the match to TRBD1 covers 8 bases. The CDR3 covers 13 residues. The J segment lost 1 base and the V segment lost 7 bases, leaving 5 bases of the junction unmatched. Germline-derived CDR1 and CDR2 are SQVTM and ANQGSEA. This CDR3 is CSAGTGGNTEAFF. In DNA, the CDR3 is TGCAGCGCGGGGACAGGAGGGAACACTGAAGCTTTCTTT.

By share of the sample, this clone is medium-sized. The chain is built from TRBV7-9 and TRBJ1-5, with D perhaps matching TRBD1 (6 bases). This CDR3 region has 14 residues. Trimming took off 1 base at V and 4 bases at J, with 8 bases between the two ends. Germline V gene lookup returns CDR1 SEHNR and CDR2 FQNEAQ (reference sequence). The CDR3 loop reads CASSLDQGNQPQHF. The CDR3 DNA reads as TGTGCCAGCAGCTTAGATCAGGGGAATCAGCCCCAGCATTTT.

This rearrangement joins TRBV19 to TRBJ1-1; no definite D call. V dropped 6 bases and J dropped 5 bases, with 7 bases sitting between them. This CDR3 region has 11 residues. In germline, CDR1 is LNHDA, CDR2 SQIVND (reference sequence). The CDR3 loop reads CASRDGTEAFF. For the CDR3, the DNA is TGTGCCAGTAGGGATGGTACTGAAGCTTTCTTT.

The chain recombines TRBV2 with TRBJ2-7; 8 bases agree with TRBD1. The germline V gene encodes CDR1 SNHLY and CDR2 FYNNEI. The ends lost 4 bases at V and 2 bases at J; junction bases unmatched: 4. This CDR3 region has 14 residues. CDR3 amino acids: CASSARTGPYEQYF. CDR3 sequence (DNA): TGTGCCAGCAGTGCCCGGACAGGGCCCTACGAGCAGTACTTC. The whole variable domain, filled in from reference TRBV2 and TRBJ2-7, reads EPEVTQTPSHQVTQMGQEVILRCVPISNHLYFYWYRQILGQKVEFLVSFYNNEISEKSEIFDDQFSVERPDGSNFTLKIRSTKLEDSAMYFCASSARTGPYEQYFGPGTRLTVT.

The V and J genes are TRBV4-3 and TRBJ2-1; D is uncertain. CDR1 and CDR2 (germline): LGHNA, YSLEER. The V end lost 4 bases, the J end lost 5 bases, and 12 bases lay between the germline ends. The CDR3 runs to 14 residues. CDR3 DNA: TGCGCCAGCAGCCCCCACGGAGTGGACAATGAGCAGTTCTTC. Its translation is CASSPHGVDNEQFF.

V and J are TRBV4-1 and TRBJ1-2, with a possible D match to TRBD1 (5 bases). Germline CDR1 is MGHRA and CDR2 is YSYEKL. V was cut by 2 bases and J by 4 bases, with 23 bases left in between. This CDR3 is built from 18 residues. The CDR3 is CASSQRETSPGASYGYTF. For the CDR3, the DNA is TGCGCCAGCAGCCAACGAGAGACCTCCCCCGGGGCCTCCTATGGCTACACCTTC.

The rearrangement uses TRBV2 and TRBJ2-3, with D possibly being TRBD1 (5 bases). V was cut by 1 base and J by 2 bases, with 16 bases left in between. The CDR3 length is 17 residues. Germline V gene lookup returns CDR1 SNHLY and CDR2 FYNNEI. The chain's CDR3 is CASSEEAQDGFTDTQYF. The CDR3 DNA reads TGTGCCAGCAGTGAAGAGGCACAGGACGGATTCACAGATACGCAGTATTTT.

This clone was observed a few times. The V and J genes are TRBV7-2 and TRBJ2-3; D is unresolved. The germline V gene has CDR1 SGHTA and CDR2 FQGNSA. V was shortened by 3 bases and J by 3 bases, with 13 bases between the two germline ends. The CDR3 extends over 15 amino acids. Here the CDR3 DNA reads TGTGCCAGCAGCTTCTTCGAGCCGAAAACAGATACGCAGTATTTT. This sequence encodes CASSFFEPKTDTQYF.

The V gene is TRBV6-6, the J gene TRBJ2-1; 7 nucleotides align to TRBD2. The V and J ends lost 6 bases and 6 bases, in that order; junction bases with no gene match: 11. The CDR3 consists of 15 residues. From germline, CDR1 is MNHNY and CDR2 SVGAGI (reference sequence). CDR3 DNA sequence: TGTGCCAGCAGCCAGACGGGGGGATTGGGCAATGAGCAGTTCTTC. This translates into CASSQTGGLGNEQFF.

This clone was seen just once. This chain uses TRBV7-9 with TRBJ1-1; 7 nucleotides line up with TRBD1. CDR1 and CDR2 from the germline V gene are SEHNR and FQNEAQ (reference sequence). This CDR3 is built from 15 residues. The J segment lost 0 bases and the V segment lost 5 bases, leaving 6 bases of the junction unmatched. CDR3 sequence (DNA): TGTGCCAGCAGCCCGACAGGGTTCATGAACACTGAAGCTTTCTTT. Protein: CASSPTGFMNTEAFF.

V usage is TRBV7-9 and J usage is TRBJ2-7; D gene ambiguous. This CDR3 region has 12 residues. Germline lookup yields CDR1 SEHNR and CDR2 FQNEAQ (reference sequence). The V end was cut by 5 bases, the J end by 6 bases, with 11 bases between. In nucleotides, the CDR3 is TGTGCCAGCAGCCGGACCACAGTCGAGCAGTACTTC. Its translation: CASSRTTVEQYF.

The chain combines TRBV12-5 with TRBJ2-5; 7 bases agree with TRBD1. Trimming removed 5 bases from V and 1 base from J; junction bases left unmatched: 7. Germline V lookup: CDR1 LGHNT, CDR2 FRNRAP. This CDR3 is built from 15 residues. The CDR3 coding sequence is TGTGCTAGTGGTCCGGAAGGGGGCGTCCAAGAGACCCAGTACTTC. Translating gives CASGPEGGVQETQYF.